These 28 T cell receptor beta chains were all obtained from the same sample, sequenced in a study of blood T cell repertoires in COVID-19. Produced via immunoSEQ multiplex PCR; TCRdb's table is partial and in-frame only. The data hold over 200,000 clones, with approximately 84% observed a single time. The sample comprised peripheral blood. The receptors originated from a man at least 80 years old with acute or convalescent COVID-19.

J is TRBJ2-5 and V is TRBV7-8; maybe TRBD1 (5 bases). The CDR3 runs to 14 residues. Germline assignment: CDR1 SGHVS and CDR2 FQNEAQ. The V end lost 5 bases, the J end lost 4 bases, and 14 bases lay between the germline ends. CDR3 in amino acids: CASSPQLGLETQYF. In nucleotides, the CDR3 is TGTGCCAGCAGCCCCCAGCTGGGGCTAGAGACCCAGTACTTC.

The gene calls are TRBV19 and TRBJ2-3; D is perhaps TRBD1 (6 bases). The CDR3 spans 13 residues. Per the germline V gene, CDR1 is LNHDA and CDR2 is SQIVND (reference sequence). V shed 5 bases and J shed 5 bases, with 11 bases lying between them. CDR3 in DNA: TGTGCCAGTAGTCAGGGGCGGGTAGATACGCAGTATTTT. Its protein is CASSQGRVDTQYF.

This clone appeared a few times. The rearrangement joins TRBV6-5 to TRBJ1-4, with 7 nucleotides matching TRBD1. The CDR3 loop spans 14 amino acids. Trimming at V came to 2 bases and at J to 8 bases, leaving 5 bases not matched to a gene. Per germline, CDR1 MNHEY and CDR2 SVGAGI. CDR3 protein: CASSYDRAREKLFF. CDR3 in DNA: TGTGCCAGCAGTTACGACAGGGCGAGGGAAAAACTGTTTTTT.

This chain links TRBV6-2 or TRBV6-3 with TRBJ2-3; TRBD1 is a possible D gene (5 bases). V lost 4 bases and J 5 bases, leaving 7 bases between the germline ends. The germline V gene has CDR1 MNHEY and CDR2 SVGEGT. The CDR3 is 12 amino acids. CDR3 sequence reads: CASSLGLDTQYF. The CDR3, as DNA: TGTGCCAGCAGTTTGGGGCTAGATACGCAGTATTTT.

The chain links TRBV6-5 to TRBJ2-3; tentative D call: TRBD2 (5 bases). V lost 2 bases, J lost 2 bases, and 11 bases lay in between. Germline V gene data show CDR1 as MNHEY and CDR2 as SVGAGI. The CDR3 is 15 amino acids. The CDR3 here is CASSYERKATDTQYF. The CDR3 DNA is TGTGCCAGCAGTTACGAGCGGAAGGCCACAGATACGCAGTATTTT.

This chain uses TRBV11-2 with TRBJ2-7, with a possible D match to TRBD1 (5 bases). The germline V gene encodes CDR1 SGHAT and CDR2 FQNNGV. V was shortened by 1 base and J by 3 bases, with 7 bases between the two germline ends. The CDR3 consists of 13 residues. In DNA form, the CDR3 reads TGTGCCAGCAGCTTAGTCAGGGACTACGAGCAGTACTTC. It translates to CASSLVRDYEQYF.

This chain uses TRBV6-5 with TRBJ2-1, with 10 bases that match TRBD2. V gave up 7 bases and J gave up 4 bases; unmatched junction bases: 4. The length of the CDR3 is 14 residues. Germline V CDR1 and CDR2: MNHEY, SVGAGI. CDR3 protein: CASNQREGYNEQFF. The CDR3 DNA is TGTGCCAGCAACCAGCGGGAGGGGTACAATGAGCAGTTCTTC.

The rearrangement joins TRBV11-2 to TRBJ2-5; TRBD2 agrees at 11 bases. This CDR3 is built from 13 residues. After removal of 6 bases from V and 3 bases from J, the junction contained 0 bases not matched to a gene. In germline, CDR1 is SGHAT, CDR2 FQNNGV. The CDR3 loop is CASRGLAEETQYF. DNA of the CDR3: TGTGCCAGCAGGGGACTAGCGGAAGAGACCCAGTACTTC.

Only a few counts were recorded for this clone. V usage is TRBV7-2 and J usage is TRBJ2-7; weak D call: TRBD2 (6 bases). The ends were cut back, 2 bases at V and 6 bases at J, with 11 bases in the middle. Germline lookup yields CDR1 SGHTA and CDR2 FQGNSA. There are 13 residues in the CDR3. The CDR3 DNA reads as TGTGCCAGCAGCTTATTGTCGACTAGCGAGCAGTACTTC. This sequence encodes CASSLLSTSEQYF.

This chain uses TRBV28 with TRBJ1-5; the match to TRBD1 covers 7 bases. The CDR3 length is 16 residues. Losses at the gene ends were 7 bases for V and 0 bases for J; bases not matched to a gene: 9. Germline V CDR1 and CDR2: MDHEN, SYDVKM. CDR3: CASTRQGTYSNQPQHF. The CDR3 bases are TGTGCCAGCACCCGACAGGGCACCTATAGCAATCAGCCCCAGCATTTT. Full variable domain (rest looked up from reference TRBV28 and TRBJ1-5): DVKVTQSSRYLVKRTGEKVFLECVQDMDHENMFWYRQDPGLGLRLIYFSYDVKMKEKGDIPEGYSVSREKKERFSLILESASTNQTSMYLCASTRQGTYSNQPQHFGDGTRLSIL.

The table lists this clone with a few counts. CDR3 region: CASSDSSYGYTF. DNA for the CDR3: TGTGCCAGCAGTGACAGTTCCTATGGCTACACCTTC. The chain uses TRBV2 and TRBJ1-2, with D uncertain. CDR1 is SNHLY, CDR2 FYNNEI, per germline. V gave up 3 bases and J gave up 4 bases, with 6 bases separating them. The CDR3 contains 12 residues. The whole variable domain, filled in from reference TRBV2 and TRBJ1-2, reads EPEVTQTPSHQVTQMGQEVILRCVPISNHLYFYWYRQILGQKVEFLVSFYNNEISEKSEIFDDQFSVERPDGSNFTLKIRSTKLEDSAMYFCASSDSSYGYTFGSGTRLTVV.

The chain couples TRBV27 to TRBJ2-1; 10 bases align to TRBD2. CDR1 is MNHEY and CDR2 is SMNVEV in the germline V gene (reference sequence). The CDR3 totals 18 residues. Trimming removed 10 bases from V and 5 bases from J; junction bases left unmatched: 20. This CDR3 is CATATMSGTSAVNNEQFF. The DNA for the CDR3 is TGTGCCACCGCTACGATGTCCGGGACTAGCGCGGTAAACAATGAGCAGTTCTTC.

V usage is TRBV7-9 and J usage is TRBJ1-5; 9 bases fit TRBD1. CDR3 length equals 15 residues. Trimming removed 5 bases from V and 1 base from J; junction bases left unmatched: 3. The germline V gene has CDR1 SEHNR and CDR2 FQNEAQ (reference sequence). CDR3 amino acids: CASSEGQGSNQPQHF. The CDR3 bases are TGTGCCAGCAGCGAGGGACAGGGAAGCAATCAGCCCCAGCATTTT.

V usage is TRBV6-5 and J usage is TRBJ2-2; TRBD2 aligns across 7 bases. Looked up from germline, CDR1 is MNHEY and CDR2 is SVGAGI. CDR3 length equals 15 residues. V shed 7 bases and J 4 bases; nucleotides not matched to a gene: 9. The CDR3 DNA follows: TGTGCCAGCAAGCGCGACGGGGGGAGCACCGGGGAGCTGTTTTTT. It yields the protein CASKRDGGSTGELFF.

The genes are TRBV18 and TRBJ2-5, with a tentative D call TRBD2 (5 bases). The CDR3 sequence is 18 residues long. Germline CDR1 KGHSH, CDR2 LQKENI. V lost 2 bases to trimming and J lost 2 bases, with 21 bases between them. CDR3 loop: CASSPLPPLSGRQETQYF. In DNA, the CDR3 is TGTGCCAGCTCACCATTACCTCCGTTGAGCGGCAGACAAGAGACCCAGTACTTC.

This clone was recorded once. The CDR3 region is CAQGQGDSQPQHF. The CDR3 DNA reads TGTGCCCAGGGACAGGGGGACTCTCAGCCCCAGCATTTT. J is TRBJ1-5 and V is TRBV2, with 11 bases matching TRBD1. From germline, CDR1 is SNHLY and CDR2 FYNNEI. This CDR3 is 13 amino acids long. With 11 bases clipped from V and 6 bases from J, the junction kept 6 bases outside the gene matches.

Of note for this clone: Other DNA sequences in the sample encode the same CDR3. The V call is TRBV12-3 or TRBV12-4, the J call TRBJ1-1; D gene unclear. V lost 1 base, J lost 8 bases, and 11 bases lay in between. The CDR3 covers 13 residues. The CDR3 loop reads CASSLGGRTEAFF. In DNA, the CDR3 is TGTGCCAGCAGTTTAGGTGGCCGAACAGAAGCTTTCTTT.

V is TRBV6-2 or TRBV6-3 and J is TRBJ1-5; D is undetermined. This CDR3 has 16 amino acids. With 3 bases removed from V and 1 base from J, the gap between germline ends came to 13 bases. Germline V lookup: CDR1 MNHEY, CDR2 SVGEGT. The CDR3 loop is CASSYLSGSSNQPQHF. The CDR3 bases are TGTGCCAGCAGTTATTTGAGCGGCAGCAGCAATCAGCCCCAGCATTTT.

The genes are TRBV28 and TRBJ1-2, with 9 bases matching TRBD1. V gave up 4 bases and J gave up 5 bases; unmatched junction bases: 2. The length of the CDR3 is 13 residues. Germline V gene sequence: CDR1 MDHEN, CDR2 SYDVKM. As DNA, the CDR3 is TGTGCCAGCAGTTCGGACAGGGGTTATGGCTACACCTTC. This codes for CASSSDRGYGYTF.

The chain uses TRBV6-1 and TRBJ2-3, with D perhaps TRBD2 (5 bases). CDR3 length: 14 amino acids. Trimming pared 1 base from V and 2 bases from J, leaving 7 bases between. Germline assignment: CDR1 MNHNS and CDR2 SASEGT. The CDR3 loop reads CASSEVASTDTQYF. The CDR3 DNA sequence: TGTGCCAGCAGTGAAGTAGCGTCCACAGATACGCAGTATTTT.

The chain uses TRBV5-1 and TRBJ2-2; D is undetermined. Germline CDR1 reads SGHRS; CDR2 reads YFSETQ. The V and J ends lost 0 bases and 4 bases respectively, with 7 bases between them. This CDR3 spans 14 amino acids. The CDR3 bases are TGCGCCAGCAGCTTGGGAGCGACCACCGGGGAGCTGTTTTTT. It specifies CASSLGATTGELFF. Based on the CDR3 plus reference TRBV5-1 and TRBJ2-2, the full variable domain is KAGVTQTPRYLIKTRGQQVTLSCSPISGHRSVSWYQQTPGQGLQFLFEYFSETQRNKGNFPGRFSGRQFSNSRSEMNVSTLELGDSALYLCASSLGATTGELFFGEGSRLTVL.

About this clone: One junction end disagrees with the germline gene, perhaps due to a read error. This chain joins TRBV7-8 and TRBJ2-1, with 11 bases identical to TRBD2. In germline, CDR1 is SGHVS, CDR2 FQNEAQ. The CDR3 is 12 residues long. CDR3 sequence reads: CASSPVAGGPVF. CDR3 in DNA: TGTGCCAGCAGCCCGGTAGCGGGAGGGCCGGTCTTC.

CDR3 protein: CASSDPRQGGYEQYF. CDR3 bases: TGTGCCAGCAGTGATCCCCGACAGGGTGGCTACGAGCAGTACTTC. The genes are TRBV25-1 and TRBJ2-7; 7 bases fit TRBD1. The CDR3 runs to 15 residues. CDR1 is MGHDK and CDR2 is SYGVNS in the germline V gene. The junction had 8 bases not matched to a gene; V was cut back by 3 bases and J by 3 bases.

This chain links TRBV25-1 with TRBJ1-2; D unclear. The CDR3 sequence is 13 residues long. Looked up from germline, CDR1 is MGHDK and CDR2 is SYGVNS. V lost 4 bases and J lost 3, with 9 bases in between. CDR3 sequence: CASSVHIDYGYTF. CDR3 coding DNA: TGTGCCAGCAGTGTACATATCGACTATGGCTACACCTTC.

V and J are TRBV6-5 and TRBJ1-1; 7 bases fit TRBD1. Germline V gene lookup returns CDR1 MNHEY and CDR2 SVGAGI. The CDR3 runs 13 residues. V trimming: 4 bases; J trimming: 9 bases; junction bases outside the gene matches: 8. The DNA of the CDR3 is TGTGCCAGCAGTTTAGGACAGGACTCTAAAGCTTTCTTT. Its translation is CASSLGQDSKAFF.

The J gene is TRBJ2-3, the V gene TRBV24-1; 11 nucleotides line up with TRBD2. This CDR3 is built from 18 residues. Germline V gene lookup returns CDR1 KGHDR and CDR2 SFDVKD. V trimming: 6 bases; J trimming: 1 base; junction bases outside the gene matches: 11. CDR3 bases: TGTGCCACCAGTATGCCGGGACTAGCGGAGGGGGGCACAGATACGCAGTATTTT. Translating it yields CATSMPGLAEGGTDTQYF.

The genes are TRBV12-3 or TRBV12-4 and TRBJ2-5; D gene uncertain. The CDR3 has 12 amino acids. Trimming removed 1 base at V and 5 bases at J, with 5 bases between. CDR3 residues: CASSLGLETQYF. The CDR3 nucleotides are TGTGCCAGCAGTTTAGGACTCGAGACCCAGTACTTC.

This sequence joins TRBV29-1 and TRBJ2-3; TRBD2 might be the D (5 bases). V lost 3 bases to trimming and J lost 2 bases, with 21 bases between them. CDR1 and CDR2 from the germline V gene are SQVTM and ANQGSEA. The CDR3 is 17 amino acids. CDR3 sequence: CSVDSRRGYTSTDTQYF. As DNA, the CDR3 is TGCAGCGTTGATTCTCGGAGAGGGTACACTTCCACAGATACGCAGTATTTT.